The source of this T cell receptor beta chain is a study of molecular identifiers for immune sequencing clone quantification (dated by TCRdb to between 2018 and 2020). As for the study more broadly: For a replicate experiment, the RNA from either 20,000 or 100,000 naive CD8 T cells was divided into five aliquots, and four of those aliquots went on to sequencing. The study was a methods study using CD8 T cells to benchmark molecular-identifier clustering-based TCR repertoire sequencing (MIDCIRS) and TCR RNA copy counting.

Libraries of naive CD8 T cells were generated from about 19,000 to 1,100,000 sorted cells, with 10%, 30% or 50% of the purified RNA used. Naive CD8 T cells, defined as CD8+CD4-CCR7+CD45RA+, were FACS-sorted into RLT Plus buffer on a BD FACSAria II. Detection sensitivity was tested by spiking Jurkat RNA equal to roughly ten TCR copies' worth into samples containing about 19,000-1,000,000 naive CD8 T cells. CD8 T cells were enriched using RosetteSep CD8+ T Cell Enrichment Cocktail and Ficoll-Paque, and the enriched cells then underwent ACK red cell lysis. Reading the germline V gene (reference sequence) gives CDR1 LNHDA and CDR2 SQIVND. V is reduced by 3 bases and J by 6 bases, leaving a spacing of 6 bases between them. The CDR3, from cysteine to phenylalanine, totals 12 residues. CDR3 DNA only is kept here, 36 bases in frame from base 1. Libraries were prepared through PCR. The listed sequencing device is Illumina HiSeq 4000. Preparation of bulk TCR libraries followed a previously described approach, with the TCR primers listed in Table S5. Purification of total RNA was performed with the Qiagen AllPrep DNA/RNA kit. Reads from multiple sequencing runs of the same library were pooled before analysis. Concerning the study's data processing: Only reads with exact TCR constant sequence were kept, trimmed to 150 nt, and grouped by their 12-nt molecular barcodes. Reads in each barcode group were sub-clustered using a 15% Levenshtein threshold, and a quality-weighted consensus sequence was built for each RNA molecule. Non-functional sequences were removed, as were lower-count sequences one edit away from another. Based on a fit of two negative binomial distributions, barcode sub-clusters having less than 20% of the maximum read count were discarded. The raw public reads went through TCRdb reprocessing: fastp at Q25, MiXCR clone calling, in-frame beta chains kept. When rows share a CDR3 protein, they turn into one entry using the most common DNA and genes. What appears here as the V and J calls and clone size reflects TCRdb's work, not the paper's. The table for this sample lists 550,000 to 750,000 distinct CDR3 sequences; about 20% of them were counted only once. The ten largest clones add up to 0.85% of the sample.

Study-level results and caveats: Without barcode sub-clustering, chimeric consensus sequences inflated TCR diversity; chimeras reached as high as 47%. The naive libraries included spiked-in Jurkat TCR RNA (around 9 copies' worth), and this Jurkat TCR RNA is not part of the donor repertoire. Identical TCR molecules sharing a barcode could cause highly expanded clone sizes to be underestimated. Spiked-in Jurkat TCR RNA equivalent to a single cell was reported to be detectable even among approximately 900,000 naive CD8 T cells. About 2.9 recovered TCR RNA copies per cell were obtained by modeling, versus 9 to 10 by digital PCR, implying a capture efficiency of 25% to 35%. In CMV-specific effector cells, clones with more than 20 RNA copies accounted for over 97% of molecules, whereas in naive cells such clones accounted for under 1%.

At least ten counts were recorded for this clonotype. Its antigen target is currently unknown. It has no much larger one-base neighbor in the sample; base qualities were not kept. The V and J genes are TRBV19 and TRBJ1-5; no D gene call is confident. Sequencing was done on a sample of naive CD8+ T cells from blood, with Jurkat cell RNA spiked in. What the cell subset or site label conveys for this sample: FACS-sorted CD8+CD4-CCR7+CD45RA+ naive T cells. The source is a human donor in good health. Some libraries in this study had Jurkat cell RNA spiked in. The CDR3 sequence is CASSIGPQPQHF. In nucleotide form, the sequence is TGTGCCAGTAGTATCGGGCCTCAGCCCCAGCATTTT.